The 8 T cell receptor beta chains below all came from one sample that was sequenced in a study of CD8+CD57+ T cells in acquired aplastic anemia. The template for TCR beta VDJ and CDR3 sequence profiling was genomic DNA. TCRdb passed the reads through MiXCR, listing each CDR3 protein once. Among 250,000 to 350,000 distinct CDR3 sequences listed, 50% to 70% were seen once. The sample comprised sorted CD4+, CD8+, or CD8+CD57+ T cells (not recorded which) from PBMCs. Receptor source: a human donor with severe aplastic anemia or a healthy control (not recorded which).

As concerns this clonotype: Just one base apart from a much larger clone, this may be a read error. The chain joins TRBV5-1 to TRBJ1-1, with no clear D. The CDR3 totals 15 residues. Germline values: CDR1 SGHRS, CDR2 YFSETQ. The CDR3 region is CASSPGPPMNAEAFF. The CDR3 nucleotides are TGCGCCAGCAGCCCAGGACCGCCGATGAACGCTGAAGCTTTCTTT.

The chain is built from TRBV12-3 or TRBV12-4 and TRBJ2-7; TRBD2 aligns across 8 bases. The length of the CDR3 is 11 residues. The V and J ends lost 6 bases and 7 bases, in that order; junction bases with no gene match: 2. The CDR3 sequence: CASSREGEQYF. DNA of the CDR3: TGTGCCAGCAGCCGGGAGGGTGAGCAGTACTTC.

The chain combines TRBV12-3 or TRBV12-4 with TRBJ2-5; 7 positions agree with TRBD1. CDR3 length: 19 residues. Losses at the gene ends were 3 bases for V and 4 bases for J; bases not matched to a gene: 20. The CDR3 here is CASSFSRVSGTELVETQYF. Here the CDR3 DNA reads TGTGCCAGCAGTTTCTCACGGGTCTCCGGGACAGAGCTTGTAGAGACCCAGTACTTC.

This chain joins TRBV19 and TRBJ1-6; 7 bases map to TRBD1. CDR1 LNHDA and CDR2 SQIVND come from the germline V gene (reference sequence). The CDR3 sequence is 15 residues long. Trimming took 6 bases from V and 10 from J; bases not matched to a gene: 12. CDR3 nucleotides: TGTGCCAGTAGGAATCAGGGGGTAGTAGGCTCACCCCTCCACTTT. Translated: CASRNQGVVGSPLHF. The full variable domain, in which reference TRBV19 and TRBJ1-6 provide the parts outside the CDR3, is DGGITQSPKYLFRKEGQNVTLSCEQNLNHDAMYWYRQDPGQGLRLIYYSQIVNDFQKGDIAEGYSVSREKKESFPLTVTSAQKNPTAFYLCASRNQGVVGSPLHFGNGTRLTVT.

V is TRBV7-6 and J is TRBJ2-4, with TRBD2 matching over 11 bases. The ends lost 2 bases at V and 1 base at J; junction bases unmatched: 13. This CDR3 is built from 20 residues. Looked up from germline, CDR1 is SGHVS and CDR2 is FNYEAQ. Here the CDR3 DNA reads TGTGCCAGCAGCTTAAAAACTAGCGGGGGTGGCAGTGGGGCCAAAAACATTCAGTACTTC. It codes for CASSLKTSGGGSGAKNIQYF.

This clonotype has at least ten counts. The gene calls are TRBV12-5 and TRBJ2-1, with D uncertain. CDR1 LGHNT and CDR2 FRNRAP come from the germline V gene. This CDR3 region has 15 residues. V lost 4 bases, J lost 4 bases, and 14 bases lay in between. CDR3 loop: CASGSRSEYYNEQFF. CDR3 sequence (DNA): TGTGCTAGTGGTTCCCGGTCAGAGTATTACAATGAGCAGTTCTTC. The full variable domain, in which reference TRBV12-5 and TRBJ2-1 provide the parts outside the CDR3, is DARVTQTPRHKVTEMGQEVTMRCQPILGHNTVFWYRQTMMQGLELLAYFRNRAPLDDSGMPKDRFSAEMPDATLATLKIQPSEPRDSAVYFCASGSRSEYYNEQFFGPGTRLTVL.

This clonotype was seen repeatedly, ten times or more. The chain is built from TRBV9 and TRBJ2-3, with D maybe TRBD2 (6 bases). Germline V gene lookup returns CDR1 SGDLS and CDR2 YYNGEE. The CDR3 runs 15 residues. V lost 3 bases and J 4 bases, leaving 15 bases between the germline ends. CDR3 amino acids: CASSAGDLSPDTQYF. CDR3 nucleotides: TGTGCCAGCAGCGCGGGGGACCTATCACCAGATACGCAGTATTTT.

The chain has TRBV5-4 and TRBJ1-2; D uncertain. CDR3 size: 14 residues. CDR1 is SGHNT and CDR2 is YYREEE in the germline V gene (reference sequence). V was shortened by 6 bases and J by 2 bases, with 14 bases between the two germline ends. DNA for the CDR3: TGTGCCAGCACCGGGCGTGGAAACAACTATGGCTACACCTTC. It translates to CASTGRGNNYGYTF.